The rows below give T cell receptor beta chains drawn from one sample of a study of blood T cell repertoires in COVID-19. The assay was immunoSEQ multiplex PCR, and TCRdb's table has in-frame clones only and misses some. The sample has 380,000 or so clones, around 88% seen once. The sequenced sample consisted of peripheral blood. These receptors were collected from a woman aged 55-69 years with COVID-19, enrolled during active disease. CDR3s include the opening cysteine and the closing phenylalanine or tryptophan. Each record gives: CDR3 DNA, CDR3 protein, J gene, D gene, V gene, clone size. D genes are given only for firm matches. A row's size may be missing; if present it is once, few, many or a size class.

TGTGCCATCAGTGACCCCGCCGGGGACACCTCCTACGAGCAGTACTTC CAISDPAGDTSYEQYF TRBJ2-7 NA TRBV10-3 NA
TGTGCCAGCAGCTTGGGCGGGGGCGCTGTCGCCGGGGAGCTGTTTTTT CASSLGGGAVAGELFF TRBJ2-2 NA TRBV5-4 few
TGTGCCAGCAGCGTATCAAGGGAGCTGTTTTTT CASSVSRELFF TRBJ2-2 NA TRBV9 NA
TGTGCCAGCACCCCGACAGGGCCCCTTGGAAAACTGTTTTTT CASTPTGPLGKLFF TRBJ1-4 TRBD1 TRBV6-5 NA
TGCGCCAGCAGCTTGGGCCCCCAGTACCAAGAGACCCAGTACTTC CASSLGPQYQETQYF TRBJ2-5 NA TRBV5-1 few
TGTGCCAGCAGCTTACGCAGGGGGCGGACAGATACGCAGTATTTT CASSLRRGRTDTQYF TRBJ2-3 TRBD1 TRBV7-2 NA
TGTGCCAGCAGTGAAGCAGGAGGAATTTTCGGCTACACCTTC CASSEAGGIFGYTF TRBJ1-2 NA TRBV6-1 NA
TGTGCCAGCAGCCAACTCGGTGATTCCTACAATGAGCAGTTCTTC CASSQLGDSYNEQFF TRBJ2-1 NA TRBV5-5 once
TGCAGCGTTATGGACATCTACACTGAAGCTTTCTTT CSVMDIYTEAFF TRBJ1-1 NA TRBV29-1 NA
TGTGCCAGCAGCCCCGGGACAGGTGGTGACATTCAGTACTTC CASSPGTGGDIQYF TRBJ2-4 TRBD1 TRBV7-6 NA
TGTGCCTGGAGTGTAATAGACAGGCCGAACACTGAAGCTTTCTTT CAWSVIDRPNTEAFF TRBJ1-1 NA TRBV30 NA
TGTGCCAGCAGTGGGACTAGTACGTACAATGAGCAGTTCTTC CASSGTSTYNEQFF TRBJ2-1 TRBD2 TRBV27 NA
TGTGCCAGCAGTTTTAATGCTGGGGACAGGGGTTTAAAACTGTTTTTT CASSFNAGDRGLKLFF TRBJ1-4 TRBD1 TRBV28 few
TGTGCCAGCGGGACAGCCTACAATGAGCAGTTCTTC CASGTAYNEQFF TRBJ2-1 TRBD1 TRBV2 NA
TGCGCCAGCAGCTTGGACGGGGATGCTACCGGGGAGCTGTTTTTT CASSLDGDATGELFF TRBJ2-2 NA TRBV5-1 NA
TGTGCCAGCAGTTTATTGGGACAGTTCTACGAGCAGTACTTC CASSLLGQFYEQYF TRBJ2-7 TRBD1 TRBV27 once
TGTGCCAGCAGTCGGCTACAGGGAGGGGATGGCTACACCTTC CASSRLQGGDGYTF TRBJ1-2 NA TRBV27 NA
TGTGCCAGCAGCGTGGGACTAGCTATGACAGATACGCAGTATTTT CASSVGLAMTDTQYF TRBJ2-3 TRBD2 TRBV5-6 NA
TGCGCCAGCAGCTTGGCGGACAGGGGTGGCTACACCTTC CASSLADRGGYTF TRBJ1-2 TRBD1 TRBV5-1 NA
TGTGCCAGCAGTTTATCTTCTAGAGCGAATGAGCAGTTCTTC CASSLSSRANEQFF TRBJ2-1 NA TRBV27 once
TGCGCCAGCAGCTCTAGTGACCCCTCCTACAATGAGCAGTTCTTC CASSSSDPSYNEQFF TRBJ2-1 NA TRBV4-1 NA
TGTGCCAGCAGCAAAGGTCACGTTCAGTACACTGAAGCTTTCTTT CASSKGHVQYTEAFF TRBJ1-1 NA TRBV14 NA
TGCGCCAGCAGCGCTAGGACAGGGCAAAACATTCAGTACTTC CASSARTGQNIQYF TRBJ2-4 TRBD1 TRBV5-1 NA
TGTGCCAGCAGCTTAGCAGGGAAAAGCTCTGGAAACACCATATATTTT CASSLAGKSSGNTIYF TRBJ1-3 NA TRBV11-2 NA
TGTGCCAGCAGCCCGCTAGCGGGGGGGCCGGGCACCGGGGAGCTGTTTTTT CASSPLAGGPGTGELFF TRBJ2-2 TRBD2 TRBV6-2/TRBV6-3 few
TGTGCCAGCAGCTCCCAGGGAAACATTCAGTACTTC CASSSQGNIQYF TRBJ2-4 NA TRBV5-8 NA
TGCAGTGCTAGTCGGGGGGAAGGCTACACCTTC CSASRGEGYTF TRBJ1-2 NA TRBV20-1 once
TGCGCCAGCAGCCAAGAATGGGGCTTCGTTTTATCACCCCTCCACTTT CASSQEWGFVLSPLHF TRBJ1-6 NA TRBV4-3 NA
TGTGCCAGCAGCGTCGGGACTAGCGGGGCCCAAGAGCAGTTCTTC CASSVGTSGAQEQFF TRBJ2-1 TRBD2 TRBV9 NA
TGTGCCAGCAGCCAAGGGACAGTCGGTAGTAAAGCTTTCTTT CASSQGTVGSKAFF TRBJ1-1 NA TRBV3-1/TRBV3-2 NA
TGTGCCAGTAGTAACCCCGGGACAGGCCGCTTCTATGGCTACACCTTC CASSNPGTGRFYGYTF TRBJ1-2 TRBD1 TRBV19 NA
TGTGCCTGGAGTGTAGGGGAAACAGATACGCAGTATTTT CAWSVGETDTQYF TRBJ2-3 NA TRBV30 NA
TGTGCCAGCAGCCCGCTGGCGGTATTGGGAAGGACAGCACTCACAGATACGCAGTATTTT CASSPLAVLGRTALTDTQYF TRBJ2-3 NA TRBV7-8 NA
TGTGCCAGCAGCCCCTTGGGGGGCTCTGGGGCCAACGTCCTGACTTTC CASSPLGGSGANVLTF TRBJ2-6 NA TRBV6-6 NA
TGTGCCAGTAGTCCACCGGGACTTGACACAGATACGCAGTATTTT CASSPPGLDTDTQYF TRBJ2-3 NA TRBV19 few
TGTGCCAGCAGCAGACAGGGTTCTGGAAACACCATATATTTT CASSRQGSGNTIYF TRBJ1-3 TRBD1 TRBV28 NA
TGTGCCAGTAGCTTGGGGACTAGCGGGCATTCGGTCACCTACGAGCAGTACTTC CASSLGTSGHSVTYEQYF TRBJ2-7 TRBD2 TRBV19 NA
TGTGCCAGCAGCTTGAGGCAGCTGCCTGAAGCTTTCTTT CASSLRQLPEAFF TRBJ1-1 NA TRBV7-3 NA
TGTGCCTGGAGTGTACGCGGTAGAAGAGGTCAGCCCCAGCATTTT CAWSVRGRRGQPQHF TRBJ1-5 NA TRBV30 once
TGTGCCAGCAAGATACAGGGCTCCCACGAGCAGTACTTC CASKIQGSHEQYF TRBJ2-7 NA TRBV6-6 once
TGTGCCAGCAGTTTTGGAGCTACCAATCAGCCCCAGCATTTT CASSFGATNQPQHF TRBJ1-5 NA TRBV27 NA
TGTGCCAGCAGTTTATACAGGATGAACACTGAAGCTTTCTTT CASSLYRMNTEAFF TRBJ1-1 NA TRBV27 few
TGTGCCACCAGCAGGCTGGGGGGGGGCGCGCGGGACTATGGCTACACCTTC CATSRLGGGARDYGYTF TRBJ1-2 NA TRBV15 NA
TGTGCCAGCAGCCCAACCGCAGGGGGCTCCTACAATGAGCAGTTCTTC CASSPTAGGSYNEQFF TRBJ2-1 TRBD1 TRBV5-6 NA
TGTGCCAGCAGTGAAAACAGGGACAATGAGCAGTTCTTC CASSENRDNEQFF TRBJ2-1 NA TRBV2 NA